Below are 20 T cell receptor beta chains sequenced from a single sample in a study of blood T cell repertoires in COVID-19. Produced via immunoSEQ multiplex PCR; TCRdb's table is partial and in-frame only. In the table there are 50,000 to 65,000 clones, around 77% of which are singletons. Sequences were obtained from peripheral blood. These receptors were obtained from a woman in her 70s with COVID-19, enrolled during active disease.

The J gene is TRBJ1-1, the V gene TRBV5-1; 7 bases are a match to TRBD1. The CDR3 has 16 residues. V was pared by 4 bases and J by 4 bases, with 13 bases of the junction left unmatched. In germline, CDR1 is SGHRS, CDR2 YFSETQ. CDR3 in amino acids: CASSLAYRGRGTEAFF. CDR3 nucleotides: TGCGCCAGCAGCCTTGCCTACAGGGGACGAGGCACTGAAGCTTTCTTT.

The V call is TRBV11-2, the J call TRBJ2-7, with 13 bases fitting TRBD2. The germline V gene has CDR1 SGHAT and CDR2 FQNNGV. This CDR3 is built from 18 residues. Unmatched junction bases numbered 13, after V lost 5 bases and J lost 3 bases. This CDR3 is CASSPAGTSGIYFYEQYV. The CDR3 bases are TGTGCCAGCAGCCCCGCCGGGACTAGCGGGATCTACTTCTACGAGCAGTACGTC.

The CDR3 region has the DNA TGTGCCAGCAGTGATTGGGCAGGGGATTATGGCTACACCTTC. It is translated as CASSDWAGDYGYTF. The chain employs TRBV6-1 and TRBJ1-2; D is possibly TRBD1 (6 bases). CDR3 size: 14 residues. CDR1 MNHNS and CDR2 SASEGT come from the germline V gene. Deletions cut 3 bases from V and 5 bases from J, with 13 bases between.

The chain links TRBV11-2 to TRBJ2-3, with D unclear. CDR3 length: 14 residues. Looked up from germline, CDR1 is SGHAT and CDR2 is FQNNGV. V was trimmed by 1 base and J by 0 bases, leaving 5 bases between them. The CDR3 loop is CASSLVQSTDTQYF. As DNA, the CDR3 is TGTGCCAGCAGCTTAGTACAGAGCACAGATACGCAGTATTTT.

This CDR3 reads CASSPFGQSNTEAFF. The CDR3 nucleotides read TGCGCCAGCAGCCCCTTTGGACAGAGTAACACTGAAGCTTTCTTT. The chain links TRBV5-1 to TRBJ1-1; tentatively, D is TRBD1 (6 bases). The ends were cut back, 4 bases at V and 2 bases at J, with 15 bases in the middle. CDR3 size: 15 residues. Germline loops: CDR1 SGHRS, CDR2 YFSETQ.

The chain is built from TRBV4-2 and TRBJ1-2; TRBD1 agrees at 8 bases. Germline values: CDR1 LGHNA, CDR2 YNFKEQ. V gave up 0 bases and J gave up 7 bases; unmatched junction bases: 7. The CDR3 spans 15 residues. The CDR3 reads CASSQESGQAAGYTF. Written as DNA, the CDR3 is TGTGCCAGCAGCCAAGAATCGGGACAGGCTGCTGGCTACACCTTC.

This clone appeared a few times. The gene calls are TRBV5-1 and TRBJ1-6; 7 positions agree with TRBD1. The CDR3 length is 20 residues. V lost 4 bases and J lost 0; bases outside the gene matches: 16. Germline CDR1 and CDR2: SGHRS and YFSETQ. The CDR3 sequence: CASSREGLRRDSSYNSPLHF. Here the CDR3 DNA reads TGCGCCAGCAGCCGGGAGGGGCTCCGGAGGGACAGCTCCTATAATTCACCCCTCCACTTT. Supplemented by reference TRBV5-1 and TRBJ1-6, the full variable domain reads KAGVTQTPRYLIKTRGQQVTLSCSPISGHRSVSWYQQTPGQGLQFLFEYFSETQRNKGNFPGRFSGRQFSNSRSEMNVSTLELGDSALYLCASSREGLRRDSSYNSPLHFGNGTRLTVT.

The rearrangement uses TRBV5-4 and TRBJ2-2; 7 bases fit TRBD1. In germline, CDR1 is SGHNT, CDR2 YYREEE (reference sequence). V was pared by 4 bases and J by 0 bases, with 9 bases of the junction left unmatched. CDR3 length: 17 amino acids. The CDR3 DNA is TGTGCCAGCAGCCCGAAGGACAGGAATCCGAACACCGGGGAGCTGTTTTTT. This encodes CASSPKDRNPNTGELFF.

The V gene is TRBV2, the J gene TRBJ1-5, with 8 bases fitting TRBD1. The CDR3 runs to 17 residues. Germline values: CDR1 SNHLY, CDR2 FYNNEI. The ends lost 5 bases at V and 0 bases at J; junction bases unmatched: 9. The CDR3 sequence is CASSLDREGYSNQPQHF. DNA for the CDR3: TGTGCCAGCAGTCTGGACAGGGAGGGATATAGCAATCAGCCCCAGCATTTT.

The V call is TRBV6-5, the J call TRBJ1-2, with D possibly being TRBD1 (5 bases). Trimming removed 7 bases at V and 4 bases at J, with 13 bases between. Germline V lookup: CDR1 MNHEY, CDR2 SVGAGI. The CDR3 runs to 13 residues. The CDR3 coding sequence is TGTGCCAGCATTCCCAGGGATCTCTATGGCTACACCTTC. Translating it yields CASIPRDLYGYTF.

This chain links TRBV5-1 with TRBJ2-5, with 7 bases matching TRBD1. Germline CDR1 reads SGHRS; CDR2 reads YFSETQ. There are 16 residues in the CDR3. V was clipped by 3 bases and J by 2 bases; unmatched bases: 10. This chain's CDR3 is CASSSMPPGQQETQYF. In DNA form, the CDR3 reads TGCGCCAGCAGCTCGATGCCCCCGGGACAGCAAGAGACCCAGTACTTC.

The CDR3 bases are TGTGCCAGCAGCTTAGCAGGGGTCCAAGAGACCCAGTACTTC. The encoded protein is CASSLAGVQETQYF. This chain connects TRBV7-8 to TRBJ2-5, with D perhaps matching TRBD1 (5 bases). V was clipped by 0 bases and J by 1 base, with 6 bases between them. The CDR3 has 14 amino acids. CDR1 and CDR2 (germline): SGHVS, FQNEAQ.

Only a few counts were recorded for this clone. The chain links TRBV19 to TRBJ1-1; 7 bases align to TRBD1. The length of the CDR3 is 12 residues. V trimming: 6 bases; J trimming: 4 bases; junction bases outside the gene matches: 2. Germline lookup yields CDR1 LNHDA and CDR2 SQIVND (reference sequence). CDR3 amino acids: CASRAGGTEAFF. Written as DNA, the CDR3 is TGTGCCAGTAGGGCAGGGGGCACTGAAGCTTTCTTT.

The chain links TRBV7-2 to TRBJ2-7; TRBD2 matches 7 bases. Per germline, CDR1 SGHTA and CDR2 FQGNSA. V lost 3 bases and J lost 6; bases outside the gene matches: 8. This CDR3 region has 14 residues. In nucleotides, the CDR3 is TGTGCCAGCAGCTTGGGGGGGTCTACTCCCGAGCAGTACTTC. This sequence encodes CASSLGGSTPEQYF.

The rearrangement joins TRBV5-1 to TRBJ1-1, with TRBD1 as a possible D gene (5 bases). The germline V gene encodes CDR1 SGHRS and CDR2 YFSETQ. The CDR3 length is 17 residues. V was clipped by 2 bases and J by 4 bases, with 21 bases between them. The CDR3: CASSFSSRASWGTEAFF. The CDR3 region has the DNA TGCGCCAGCAGCTTTAGTTCCAGGGCCTCGTGGGGCACTGAAGCTTTCTTT.

This clone has just a few counts. The chain couples TRBV5-1 to TRBJ2-7; 12 bases align to TRBD1. V shed 4 bases, J shed 6 bases, and the junction held 5 bases outside the gene matches. The CDR3 is 14 amino acids. Germline CDR1 and CDR2: SGHRS and YFSETQ. CDR3 sequence reads: CASSLGTGGREQYF. The CDR3 nucleotides are TGCGCCAGCAGCCTAGGGACAGGGGGCCGCGAGCAGTACTTC.

V is TRBV21-1 and J is TRBJ2-3; the table's D gene call, TRBD1, was not cross checked with the DNA. TRBV21-1 is annotated as a pseudogene. The length of the CDR3 is 12 residues. The CDR3 bases are TGTGCCAGCAGCATCGGACAGGGAACGCAGTATTTT. Translating gives CASSIGQGTQYF.

This clone appeared a few times. V and J are TRBV3-1 (or the pseudogene TRBV3-2) and TRBJ2-7; possibly TRBD1 for D (5 bases). Trimming took off 1 base at V and 5 bases at J, with 9 bases between the two ends. The germline V gene encodes CDR1 LGHDT and CDR2 YNNKEL (reference sequence). This CDR3 spans 13 amino acids. In DNA form, the CDR3 reads TGTGCCAGCAGCCAAGGGGGCAGGGACGAGCAGTACTTC. It specifies CASSQGGRDEQYF.

The rearrangement joins TRBV11-3 to TRBJ1-1, with D possibly TRBD1 on 5 matching bases. Trimming took 5 bases from V and 4 from J, leaving 14 bases between them. Germline CDR1 is SGHNT and CDR2 is YENEEA. The CDR3 runs 14 residues. CDR3 in amino acids: CASSPQGSGTEAFF. CDR3 sequence (DNA): TGTGCCAGCAGCCCCCAGGGATCGGGCACTGAAGCTTTCTTT.

V and J are TRBV10-3 and TRBJ2-2; a weak D match, TRBD1 (6 bases). Germline values: CDR1 ENHRY, CDR2 SYGVKD. The V end was cut by 0 bases, the J end by 4 bases, with 12 bases between. The CDR3 is 16 residues long. CDR3 residues: CAISESNRVATGELFF. CDR3 nucleotide sequence: TGTGCCATCAGTGAGTCTAACAGGGTGGCCACCGGGGAGCTGTTTTTT.